This T cell receptor (beta chain) was sequenced during a study of T cells expressing NK-cell markers. Germline V CDR1 and CDR2: KGHDR, SFDVKD. This CDR3 is built from 14 residues. For each CDR3 protein, TCRdb gives one entry from its re-call of the 5' RACE reads, without DNA. This specimen shows some 390,000 distinct CDR3 sequences; the ten leading clones hold around 10%. Material: blood T cells: a sorted CD56 or NKG2C T cell subset, CD4+ or CD8+ T cells, or bulk PBMC T cells (not recorded which). The chain carries TRBV24-1 and TRBJ2-1; the TRBD2 assignment by TCRdb is unverifiable without DNA. The sequence was collected from a woman aged 50 to 60 in good health. The CDR3 here is CATSAGLAATEQFF.